This TCR beta chain comes out of a study of blood T cell repertoires in COVID-19. Study information: Donors in the United States, Italy and Spain gave samples during acute or convalescent COVID-19. The analysed material was cDNA or gDNA that came from T cells, B-cell-depleted T cells, or PBMCs.

Under the authors' procedure: Researchers report that nucleated cell counts were estimated from reference gene primer amplification. The data were produced by immunoSEQ multiplex PCR, yet TCRdb's version contains in-frame clones alone and is incomplete. V and J calls and clone size are given by that table; D and trimming were obtained from the DNA. In the table there are over 150,000 clones, approximately 85% of which are singletons. Recruited during active infection, patients (from Seattle) were subsequently followed longitudinally. The CDR3 contains 14 residues. In germline, CDR1 is SGHTS, CDR2 YDEGEE. Trimming took 7 bases from V and 3 from J; bases not matched to a gene: 4.

V gene TRBV5-8 combines with J gene TRBJ1-4, with 9 bases matching TRBD1. The clonotype originates from a man in his 60s with COVID-19, enrolled during active disease. The specimen was peripheral blood. The CDR3 reads CASLRQGANEKLFF. CDR3 in DNA: TGTGCCAGCCTTCGACAGGGGGCTAATGAAAAACTGTTTTTT.